This TCR beta chain was recorded in a study of T cell responses to AZD1222 COVID-19 vaccine. Overall study findings and caveats: Females made up more of the donors, who were largely white British, and clonal diversity may have come out too low. Sampling that yielded the repertoires occurred only after the peak T cell response.

As for this clone: Its antigen is undetermined.

TCRdb's copy holds only in-frame clones and misses some; the assay was immunoSEQ multiplex PCR. The profile covers around 88,000 clones, with just under 90% appearing a single time and roughly 2.8% taken by the ten largest. Per the germline V gene, CDR1 is GTSNPN and CDR2 is SVGIG (reference sequence). The CDR3 contains 13 residues. Trimming took 0 bases from V and 6 from J, leaving 11 bases between them. The chain couples TRBV30 to TRBJ1-2; no firm D call. The TCR comes from an adult in good health. Sequencing used peripheral blood, obtained on day 0 of MenACWY control vaccination. Here the CDR3 reads CAWSVNNVDGYTF. CDR3 coding DNA: TGTGCCTGGAGTGTTAATAACGTGGATGGCTACACCTTC. The entire variable domain, with the rest obtained from reference TRBV30 and TRBJ1-2, is as follows: SQTIHQWPATLVQPVGSPLSLECTVEGTSNPNLYWYRQAAGRGLQLLFYSVGIGQISSEVPQNLSASRPQDRQFILSSKKLLLSDSGFYLCAWSVNNVDGYTFGSGTRLTVV.